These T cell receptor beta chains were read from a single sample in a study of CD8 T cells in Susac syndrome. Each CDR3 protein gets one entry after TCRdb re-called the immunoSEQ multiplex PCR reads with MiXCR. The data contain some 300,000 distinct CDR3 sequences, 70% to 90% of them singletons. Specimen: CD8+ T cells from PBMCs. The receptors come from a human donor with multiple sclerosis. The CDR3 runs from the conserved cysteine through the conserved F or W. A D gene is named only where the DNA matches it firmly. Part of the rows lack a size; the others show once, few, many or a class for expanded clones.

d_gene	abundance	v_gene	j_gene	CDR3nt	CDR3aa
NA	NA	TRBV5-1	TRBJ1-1	TGCGCCAGCAGCTTGGCCGGGAGGCGGAACACTGAAGCTTTCTTT	CASSLAGRRNTEAFF
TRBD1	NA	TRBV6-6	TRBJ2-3	TGTGCCAGCTCGACAGGGTCTGGGGATACGCAGTATTTT	CASSTGSGDTQYF
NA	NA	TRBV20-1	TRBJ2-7	TGCAGTGCTAGAGAACGGGGCGGCCTCGAGCAGTACTTC	CSARERGGLEQYF
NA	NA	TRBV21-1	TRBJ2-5	TGTGCCAGCAGCCGACTAGCGGGAGGGCTCCGGACTATAAAGCAAGGGACCCAGTACTTC	CASSRLAGGLRTIKQGTQYF
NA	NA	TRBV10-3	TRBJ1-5	TGTGCCATCAGTGAGTATTACAGGGACGAGCCCCAGCATTTT	CAISEYYRDEPQHF
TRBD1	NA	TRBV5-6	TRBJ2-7	TGTGCCAGCAGGATACAGGGGTCTGCCTACGAGCAGTACTTC	CASRIQGSAYEQYF
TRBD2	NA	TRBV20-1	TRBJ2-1	TGCAGTGCTAAGTGGAGCGGGAGGGCCCTCGGTGAGCAGTTCTTC	CSAKWSGRALGEQFF
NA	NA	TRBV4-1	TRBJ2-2	TGCGCCAGCAGCCCGCCTCGGGCCGGGGAGCTGTTTTTT	CASSPPRAGELFF
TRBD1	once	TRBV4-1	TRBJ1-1	TGCGCCAGCAGCCAAGATAAGAGGGACAGGACCCTGAACACTGAAGCTTTCTTT	CASSQDKRDRTLNTEAFF
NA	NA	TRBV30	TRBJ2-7	TGTGCCTGGAGTGAGGGAAGTTCTTCCGACCACGAGCAGTACTTC	CAWSEGSSSDHEQYF
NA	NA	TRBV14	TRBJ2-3	TGTGCCAGCAGCCGCCGGGACATCCACACAGATACGCAGTATTTT	CASSRRDIHTDTQYF
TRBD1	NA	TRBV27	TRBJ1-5	TGTGCCAGCCGCATTAAGGGGGACAGAAATCAGCCCCAGCATTTT	CASRIKGDRNQPQHF
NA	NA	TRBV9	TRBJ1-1	TGTGCCAGCAGCGTGGCCGACAAGGCGGTGGACGGAGCTTTCTTT	CASSVADKAVDGAFF
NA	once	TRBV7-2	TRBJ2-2	TGTGCCAGCAGCATTGATACGGACAGAGCGAACACCGGGGAGCTGTTTTTT	CASSIDTDRANTGELFF
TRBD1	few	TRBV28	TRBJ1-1	TGTGCCAGCGCAACAGGGGGCACGGGAACTGAAGCTTTCTTT	CASATGGTGTEAFF
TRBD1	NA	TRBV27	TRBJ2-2	TGTGCCAGCAGCGCCAAACCAGGGGGCGCTTCCGGGGAGCTGTTTTTT	CASSAKPGGASGELFF
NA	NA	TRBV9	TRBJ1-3	TGTGCCAGCAGCGAGGACGGGGGTGTAGGTGGAAACACCATATATTTT	CASSEDGGVGGNTIYF
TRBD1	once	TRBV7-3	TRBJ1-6	TGTGCCAGCAGCTTAAGGGACAGGGGGGATTCACCCCTCCACTTT	CASSLRDRGDSPLHF
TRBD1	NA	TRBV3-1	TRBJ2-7	TGTGCCTCGCGACAGACCGGGACAGGGTACGAGCAGTACTTC	CASRQTGTGYEQYF
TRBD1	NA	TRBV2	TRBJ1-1	TGTGCCAGCAGCGAATCCGAGGGGGCGCATCGAACTTTCTTT	CASSESEGAHRTFF
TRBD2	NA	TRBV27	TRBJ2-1	TGTGCCAGCTGGCGGGGGAATGAGCAGTTCTTC	CASWRGNEQFF
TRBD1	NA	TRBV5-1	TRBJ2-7	TGCGCCAGCAGCTTGTGGCAGGGGGAATACGAGCAGTACTTC	CASSLWQGEYEQYF
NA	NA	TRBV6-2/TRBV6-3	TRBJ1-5	TGTGCCAGCAGCGCCACCCAAGGGTTTCAGCCCCAGCATTTT	CASSATQGFQPQHF
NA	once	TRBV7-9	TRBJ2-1	TGTGCCAGCAGCCTCGTCATGAATGAGCAGTTCTTC	CASSLVMNEQFF
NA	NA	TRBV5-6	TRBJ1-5	TGTGCCAGCAGCCCGGGGGCAGGGACCCAGCATTTT	CASSPGAGTQHF
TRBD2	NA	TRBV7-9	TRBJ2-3	TGTGCCAGCAGTTATAGACTAGCGAACACAGATACGCAGTATTTT	CASSYRLANTDTQYF
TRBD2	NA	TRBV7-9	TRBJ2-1	TGTGCCAGCAGCTTAGGAGAGGGCGGGAGGACCTACAATGAGCAGTTCTTC	CASSLGEGGRTYNEQFF
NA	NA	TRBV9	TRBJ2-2	TGTGCCAGCAGCGTAGAGCCGTCTTTCTCGTCCGGGGAGCTGTTTTTT	CASSVEPSFSSGELFF
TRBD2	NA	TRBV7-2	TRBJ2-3	TGTGCCAGCAGCGGTAGACTAGCTATAACAGATACGCAGTATTTT	CASSGRLAITDTQYF